This record concerns one T cell receptor (beta chain) sequence. As yet, its antigen is unknown. V was shortened by 0 bases and J by 3 bases, with 8 bases between the two germline ends. This CDR3 has 14 amino acids. Germline CDR1 reads ENHRY; CDR2 reads SYGVKD. These data belong to a study of cytomegalovirus exposure and HLA in healthy donors. Study results and caveats: Under in vitro conditions, a few CMV-associated chains were confirmed as specific for CMV antigens.

TCRdb keeps only in-frame clones here, not all; method: immunoSEQ multiplex PCR. The table lists approximately 180,000 clones, around nine tenths of them singletons. This TCR came from a man between 18 and 35 years old in good health and CMV-seropositive. Sequencing input: PBMCs. V and J are TRBV10-3 and TRBJ1-2; D unresolved. The CDR3 reads CAISESAGDYGYTF. In nucleotides, the CDR3 is TGTGCCATCAGTGAGTCGGCGGGCGACTATGGCTACACCTTC.